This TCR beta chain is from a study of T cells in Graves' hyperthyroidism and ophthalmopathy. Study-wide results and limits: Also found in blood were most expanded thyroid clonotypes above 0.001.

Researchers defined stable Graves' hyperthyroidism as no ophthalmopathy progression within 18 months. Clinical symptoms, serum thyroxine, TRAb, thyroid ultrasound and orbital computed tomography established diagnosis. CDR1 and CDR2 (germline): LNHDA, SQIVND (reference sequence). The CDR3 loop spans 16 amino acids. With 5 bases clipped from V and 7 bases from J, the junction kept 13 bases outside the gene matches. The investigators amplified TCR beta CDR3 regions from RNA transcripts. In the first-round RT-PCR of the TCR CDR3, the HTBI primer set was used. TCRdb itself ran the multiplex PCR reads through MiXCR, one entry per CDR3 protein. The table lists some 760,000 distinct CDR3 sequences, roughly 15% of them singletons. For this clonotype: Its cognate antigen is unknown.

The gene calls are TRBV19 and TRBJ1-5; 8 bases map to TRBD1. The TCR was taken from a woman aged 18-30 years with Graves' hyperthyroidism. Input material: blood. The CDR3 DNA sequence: TGTGCCAGTAGTTCTCCGACAGGAACAGGGGGACAGCCCCAGCATTTT. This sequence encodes CASSSPTGTGGQPQHF. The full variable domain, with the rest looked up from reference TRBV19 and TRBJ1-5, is DGGITQSPKYLFRKEGQNVTLSCEQNLNHDAMYWYRQDPGQGLRLIYYSQIVNDFQKGDIAEGYSVSREKKESFPLTVTSAQKNPTAFYLCASSSPTGTGGQPQHFGDGTRLSIL.